This TCR beta chain was captured by sequencing in a study of shared clonotypes between healthy human individuals. Turning to the study itself: Donors had three CD4 naive, three CD4 memory, two CD8 naive and one CD8 memory plate apiece. Study observations and caveats: Few donors limited the genetic and exposure-history diversity represented. Incompleteness in sorted-subset sequencing, despite large depth, was shown by rarefaction. Clonotypes shared by all four donors outscored non-shared clonotypes in generation probability.

Selected positively for CCR7 and CD45RO-negative, naive CD8 cells excluded terminally differentiated effector memory CD45RA+ cells. The assay was immunoSEQ multiplex PCR, and TCRdb's table has in-frame clones only and misses some. The table records around 2,000,000 clones, about 92% of them present only once. On this clone itself: Antigen specificity is unknown.

This CDR3 is 16 amino acids long. Germline CDR1 SEHNR, CDR2 FQNEAQ (reference sequence). V lost 3 bases to trimming and J lost 2 bases; unmatched junction nucleotides: 7. The receptor comes from a man between 18 and 29 years old in good health. Some clones in this sample may be carry-over from other donors' samples. Sample: naive CD8+ T cells from PBMCs. The chain is built from TRBV7-9 and TRBJ2-1; 7 bases are shared with TRBD1. The CDR3 sequence is CASSLDGQGAYNEQFF. Written as DNA, the CDR3 is TGTGCCAGCAGCTTGGATGGGCAGGGGGCCTACAATGAGCAGTTCTTC.